A single T cell receptor beta chain is shown here with its context. Membership in each cohort depended on participant-reported clinical history. These data originate in a study of blood T cell repertoires in COVID-19. Study as a whole: There were acute and convalescent COVID-19 samples, and they came from the United States, Italy and Spain.

Only in-frame clones appear in the TCRdb table, and some are missing; sequencing was by immunoSEQ multiplex PCR. Among some 190,000 clones listed, 75% to 90% were seen once. This clonotype originated in a woman between 35 and 50 years old with acute COVID-19. The sequencing input was PBMCs or T cells enriched from blood (not recorded which).

In DNA, the CDR3 is TGTGCCAGCAGAGGACTAGGGGGAGGACAAGAGACCCAGTACTTC. Translating it yields CASRGLGGGQETQYF. The V call is TRBV27, the J call TRBJ2-5; a possible D gene is TRBD2 (7 bases). With 6 bases removed from V and 2 bases from J, the gap between germline ends came to 16 bases. This CDR3 contains 15 residues. CDR1 is MNHEY, CDR2 SMNVEV, per germline (reference sequence).